The 28 T cell receptor beta chains below were found in one sample sequenced in a study of blood T cells in healthy people across ages. Sample-barcoded 5' priming and a J-beta primer mix drove a second PCR of about 6 to 11 cycles. TCRdb redid the calling of the 5' RACE reads with MiXCR, one entry per CDR3 protein. Of 1.5 million to 2 million distinct CDR3 sequences listed, roughly 52% are singletons. The sample comprised blood. These receptors originate from a woman aged 40 to 50 in good health.

This chain connects TRBV28 to TRBJ2-7, with D possibly TRBD2 on 7 matching bases. Germline CDR1 and CDR2: MDHEN and SYDVKM. V shed 6 bases and J shed 6 bases, with 15 bases lying between them. CDR3 length: 13 amino acids. The CDR3 sequence is CASRRGGDLEQYF. The DNA for the CDR3 is TGTGCCAGCAGAAGAGGGGGGGATCTCGAGCAGTACTTC.

This clonotype has more than one count but fewer than ten. V usage is TRBV7-2 and J usage is TRBJ2-7; no firm D call. Germline CDR1 is SGHTA and CDR2 is FQGNSA. The CDR3 length is 15 residues. With 0 bases removed from V and 0 bases from J, the gap between germline ends came to 9 bases. CDR3 sequence: CASSLALKASYEQYF. The CDR3 nucleotides read TGTGCCAGCAGCTTAGCGCTGAAGGCCTCCTACGAGCAGTACTTC.

The chain joins TRBV4-2 to TRBJ2-5, with 11 nucleotides matching TRBD2. The V and J ends lost 0 bases and 5 bases, in that order; junction bases with no gene match: 11. The germline V gene has CDR1 LGHNA and CDR2 YNFKEQ. The CDR3 runs to 18 residues. The CDR3 here is CASSQDPGASGGLETQYF. For the CDR3, the DNA is TGTGCCAGCAGCCAAGATCCGGGGGCTAGCGGGGGGTTGGAGACCCAGTACTTC.

V usage is TRBV4-1 and J usage is TRBJ2-5, with D possibly TRBD2 on 5 matching bases. The CDR3 runs to 13 residues. Deletions cut 7 bases from V and 7 bases from J, with 16 bases between. Germline V gene data show CDR1 as MGHRA and CDR2 as YSYEKL. CDR3: CASKSWRGGTQYF. The CDR3 DNA reads as TGCGCCAGCAAGTCTTGGCGTGGAGGGACCCAGTACTTC.

This clonotype occurred a few times. The chain is built from TRBV20-1 and TRBJ1-5; 9 bases are a match to TRBD1. The V segment lost 5 bases and the J segment 4 bases; nucleotides outside the gene matches: 9. This CDR3 has 15 residues. Germline-derived CDR1 and CDR2 are DFQATT and SNEGSKA (reference sequence). Here the CDR3 DNA reads TGCAGTGCTCCAGGGATGACAGGGGGGAATCAGCCCCAGCATTTT. It is translated as CSAPGMTGGNQPQHF.

The CDR3 DNA reads as TGCAGCGTTCCCCAGGGGGTGGGCGAAAAACTGTTTTTT. Protein product: CSVPQGVGEKLFF. The V and J genes are TRBV29-1 and TRBJ1-4, with 7 bases identical to TRBD1. Germline-derived CDR1 and CDR2 are SQVTM and ANQGSEA. V trimming: 5 bases; J trimming: 8 bases; junction bases outside the gene matches: 8. This CDR3 is 13 amino acids long.

On this clonotype: One end of the junction fails to match germline, which may point to a read error. The rearrangement uses TRBV7-2 and TRBJ2-5; 8 positions agree with TRBD1. CDR3 length: 17 amino acids. The germline V gene has CDR1 SGHTA and CDR2 FQGNSA. The CDR3 DNA is TGTGTCAGCAGCTTAGCCTTGGACAGGGTCGTTCAGGAGACCCAGTACTTC. Protein sequence: CVSSLALDRVVQETQYF.

J is TRBJ2-2 and V is TRBV10-3, with D uncertain. V lost 7 bases and J lost 1, with 7 bases in between. Germline CDR1 and CDR2: ENHRY and SYGVKD. The CDR3 loop spans 13 amino acids. The CDR3 DNA is TGTGCCATCAAGGAAGGGAACACCGGGGAGCTGTTTTTT. Translated, it gives CAIKEGNTGELFF.

With respect to this clonotype: Its ends do not fully match the called genes, so a read error is possible. The chain links TRBV29-1 to TRBJ2-1; no clear D. Germline V CDR1 and CDR2: SQVTM, ANQGSEA. The CDR3 totals 15 residues. The CDR3 sequence: CGVEGLPGSYNEQFF. CDR3 nucleotide sequence: TGCGGCGTTGAAGGCCTCCCGGGCTCCTACAATGAGCAGTTCTTC.

The chain joins TRBV28 to TRBJ1-5, with TRBD1 matching over 9 bases. Germline V lookup: CDR1 MDHEN, CDR2 SYDVKM. The V segment lost 4 bases and the J segment 3 bases; nucleotides outside the gene matches: 13. The CDR3 runs 18 residues. The chain's CDR3 is CASSSTQIGTGNNQPQHF. In DNA form, the CDR3 reads TGTGCCAGCAGTTCAACACAAATCGGGACAGGGAACAATCAGCCCCAGCATTTT. The variable domain in full, completed from reference TRBV28 and TRBJ1-5, reads DVKVTQSSRYLVKRTGEKVFLECVQDMDHENMFWYRQDPGLGLRLIYFSYDVKMKEKGDIPEGYSVSREKKERFSLILESASTNQTSMYLCASSSTQIGTGNNQPQHFGDGTRLSIL.

This chain links TRBV20-1 with TRBJ1-6, with 10 bases lining up with TRBD1. Trimming took 2 bases from V and 11 from J; bases not matched to a gene: 9. CDR3 size: 15 residues. CDR1 DFQATT and CDR2 SNEGSKA come from the germline V gene (reference sequence). The CDR3 here is CSARTRTGGLTPLHF. CDR3 coding DNA: TGCAGTGCTAGAACTAGGACAGGGGGATTGACACCCCTCCACTTT.

The chain is built from TRBV4-2 and TRBJ1-6; TRBD1 is a possible D gene (5 bases). CDR3 length: 14 amino acids. Germline CDR1 is LGHNA and CDR2 is YNFKEQ. Between the trimmed V and J ends, which lost 0 bases and 7 bases, there was a span of 7 bases. Here the CDR3 reads CASSQDWGNSPLHF. CDR3 nucleotide sequence: TGTGCCAGCAGCCAAGATTGGGGGAATTCACCCCTCCACTTT.

This chain joins TRBV5-4 and TRBJ1-1; the D is unclear. This CDR3 is built from 15 residues. Trimming removed 4 bases from V and 1 base from J, with 14 bases in between. Germline V lookup: CDR1 SGHNT, CDR2 YYREEE (reference sequence). CDR3 in DNA: TGTGCCAGCAGCCTGGTCGTAAGCAAGAACACTGAAGCTTTCTTT. Amino acid sequence: CASSLVVSKNTEAFF.

This chain uses TRBV28 with TRBJ1-5; D possibly corresponds to TRBD1 (5 bases). Germline assignment: CDR1 MDHEN and CDR2 SYDVKM. V lost 6 bases, J lost 2 bases, and 14 bases lay in between. The CDR3 consists of 15 residues. Written as DNA, the CDR3 is TGTGCCAGCAGCCCCAGCAGGGCCCGCAATCAGCCCCAGCATTTT. Translation gives CASSPSRARNQPQHF.

The rearrangement joins TRBV2 to TRBJ2-7; tentatively, D is TRBD2 (6 bases). Near its end, the DNA agrees better with TRBJ2-5, so the J call may be wrong. Per germline, CDR1 SNHLY and CDR2 FYNNEI. This CDR3 is 15 amino acids long. CDR3 bases: TGTGCCAGCAGTGAAGTCCGGGCAGGAGGGGAGACCCAGTACTTC. Translation: CASSEVRAGGETQYF.

The rearrangement uses TRBV5-1 and TRBJ2-7; the D gene is possibly TRBD1 (6 bases). V lost 4 bases, J lost 2 bases, and 13 bases lay in between. Germline V gene lookup returns CDR1 SGHRS and CDR2 YFSETQ. This CDR3 spans 14 amino acids. The CDR3 nucleotides read TGCGCCAGCAGCAAGGAACAGGGTGCCTACGAGCAGTACTTC. As protein: CASSKEQGAYEQYF.

The genes are TRBV7-2 and TRBJ2-3; maybe TRBD2 (6 bases). The V end lost 3 bases, the J end lost 6 bases, and 16 bases lay between the germline ends. Germline CDR1 SGHTA, CDR2 FQGNSA. The CDR3 is made up of 15 amino acids. The chain's CDR3 is CASSFRSSALDTQYF. The CDR3 region has the DNA TGTGCCAGCAGCTTTAGGTCTAGCGCTTTGGATACGCAGTATTTT.

This chain uses TRBV5-1 with TRBJ2-1; TRBD1 matches at 7 bases. This CDR3 is built from 17 residues. Germline assignment: CDR1 SGHRS and CDR2 YFSETQ. V was pared by 3 bases and J by 1 base, with 10 bases of the junction left unmatched. The CDR3 loop reads CASSSHRQGGSYNEQFF. Here the CDR3 DNA reads TGCGCCAGCAGCTCCCATCGACAGGGCGGATCCTACAATGAGCAGTTCTTC.

J is TRBJ2-1 and V is TRBV5-8; D not resolved. CDR1 and CDR2 from the germline V gene are SGHTS and YDEGEE. Deletions cut 5 bases from V and 15 bases from J, with 18 bases between. The CDR3 length is 12 residues. For the CDR3, the DNA is TGTGCCAGCAGGTTTTGGTTGGGGAAGGGGTTCTTC. Protein product: CASRFWLGKGFF.

The chain uses TRBV7-2 and TRBJ2-7; perhaps TRBD2 as D (5 bases). Germline CDR1 reads SGHTA; CDR2 reads FQGNSA. CDR3 length: 14 residues. Trimming shortened V by 9 bases and J by 0 bases, and 15 bases separated the two germline ends. The CDR3 DNA reads TGTGCCAGTCAGACCCGCGGGCGCTCCTACGAGCAGTACTTC. Amino acid sequence: CASQTRGRSYEQYF.

The chain joins TRBV20-1 to TRBJ1-6; D is possibly TRBD1 (5 bases). This CDR3 is 14 amino acids long. Germline V CDR1 and CDR2: DFQATT, SNEGSKA (reference sequence). V was shortened by 0 bases and J by 10 bases, with 13 bases between the two germline ends. CDR3 protein: CSARDLQTVSPLHF. The CDR3 DNA reads TGCAGTGCTAGAGATTTACAGACAGTCTCACCCCTCCACTTT.

The genes are TRBV5-6 and TRBJ2-3; D is possibly TRBD2 (6 bases). V was pared by 0 bases and J by 1 base, with 15 bases between. Germline-derived CDR1 and CDR2 are SGHDT and YYEEEE. The CDR3 consists of 17 residues. Here the CDR3 reads CASSLAGTGRRTDTQYF. Written as DNA, the CDR3 is TGTGCCAGCAGCTTGGCCGGGACCGGGAGACGCACAGATACGCAGTATTTT.

This clonotype has just a few counts. The chain uses TRBV4-3 and TRBJ2-7; D is unresolved. CDR3 size: 14 residues. Per the germline V gene, CDR1 is LGHNA and CDR2 is YSLEER. The V end was cut by 0 bases, the J end by 5 bases, with 11 bases between. The CDR3 reads CASSQDRRRDEQYF. The CDR3 nucleotides are TGCGCCAGCAGCCAAGATAGGCGGAGAGACGAGCAGTACTTC.

This clonotype was observed a single time. CDR3 protein: CASSAPRDRDSETQYF. As DNA, the CDR3 is TGCGCCAGCAGCGCCCCCCGGGACAGGGATTCGGAGACCCAGTACTTC. The chain combines TRBV5-1 with TRBJ2-5; TRBD1 matches at 9 bases. The CDR3 has 16 residues. Germline V gives CDR1 SGHRS, CDR2 YFSETQ. Losses at the gene ends were 4 bases for V and 5 bases for J; bases not matched to a gene: 12.

This clonotype was detected only a few times. This chain connects TRBV7-9 to TRBJ2-7; D may be TRBD1 (6 bases). CDR3 size: 16 residues. V gave up 5 bases and J gave up 1 base, with 18 bases separating them. The V gene's germline CDR1 is SEHNR and CDR2 FQNEAQ (reference sequence). CDR3 region: CASSRGPGQISYEQYF. DNA of the CDR3: TGTGCCAGCAGCAGAGGACCGGGACAAATATCCTACGAGCAGTACTTC. Using reference TRBV7-9 and TRBJ2-7 for the parts outside the CDR3, the full variable domain is DTGVSQNPRHKITKRGQNVTFRCDPISEHNRLYWYRQTLGQGPEFLTYFQNEAQLEKSRLLSDRFSAERPKGSFSTLEIQRTEQGDSAMYLCASSRGPGQISYEQYFGPGTRLTVT.

The rearrangement uses TRBV6-5 and TRBJ1-6; no definite D call. Germline CDR1 MNHEY, CDR2 SVGAGI. This CDR3 comprises 14 residues. Trimming cost V 6 bases and J 5 bases, with 11 bases left between them. The CDR3 region is CASSPQLNNSPLHF. CDR3 in DNA: TGTGCCAGCAGCCCACAGTTAAATAATTCACCCCTCCACTTT.

The chain couples TRBV20-1 to TRBJ1-1, with D unresolved. Germline V gene data show CDR1 as DFQATT and CDR2 as SNEGSKA (reference sequence). The CDR3 is made up of 14 amino acids. V lost 1 base to trimming and J lost 0 bases, with 9 bases between them. The CDR3 coding sequence is TGCAGTGCTAGAGGGCGGCCCCTGAACACTGAAGCTTTCTTT. Its translation is CSARGRPLNTEAFF.

The rearrangement joins TRBV20-1 to TRBJ1-2; D not certain. Germline CDR1 and CDR2: DFQATT and SNEGSKA (reference sequence). V dropped 6 bases and J dropped 5 bases, with 16 bases sitting between them. The CDR3 has 13 amino acids. The CDR3 sequence is CSAPRPQEYGYTF. The CDR3 DNA sequence: TGCAGTGCACCCCGACCCCAAGAGTATGGCTACACCTTC.